This entry features one T cell receptor (beta chain) sequence. V lost 4 bases and J lost 2, with 8 bases in between. The CDR3 is 12 residues long. Germline V lookup: CDR1 SQVTM, CDR2 ANQGSEA. Sequencing used immunoSEQ multiplex PCR; TCRdb keeps in-frame clones, though not all of them. Seen here are 75,000 to 85,000 clones, roughly 77% observed once, and the top ten hold roughly 4%. These data belong to a study of technical replicates of blood from several donors. This clonotype was sampled from a human donor in good health. Some clones in this sample may be carry-over from other donors' samples. Sequencing was done on a sample of PBMCs. The rearrangement uses TRBV29-1 and TRBJ2-5, with D perhaps TRBD1 (5 bases). CDR3 DNA: TGCAGCGTTGCCCAGGGACAAGAGACCCAGTACTTC. It yields the protein CSVAQGQETQYF.